This T cell receptor beta chain was observed in a study of blood T cell repertoires in COVID-19. Clones were sequenced by immunoSEQ multiplex PCR, and TCRdb holds only the in-frame ones, with some missing. The data show 450,000 or so clones, 85% to 90% seen once. Recruited during active infection, patients (from Seattle) were subsequently followed longitudinally. Trimming took off 3 bases at V and 3 bases at J, with 12 bases between the two ends. Germline lookup yields CDR1 SGHAT and CDR2 FQNNGV. CDR3 length: 14 amino acids. Material: peripheral blood. The chain joins TRBV11-2 to TRBJ2-7; weak D call: TRBD2 (5 bases). This TCR derives from a man between 18 and 35 years old with COVID-19, enrolled during active disease. The DNA for the CDR3 is TGTGCCAGCAGCTTCTCCGTCGGGGACTACGAGCAGTACTTC. It codes for CASSFSVGDYEQYF. The full variable domain, rest sourced from reference TRBV11-2 and TRBJ2-7, is EAGVAQSPRYKIIEKRQSVAFWCNPISGHATLYWYQQILGQGPKLLIQFQNNGVVDDSQLPKDRFSAERLKGVDSTLKIQPAKLEDSAVYLCASSFSVGDYEQYFGPGTRLTVT.